This TCR beta chain came from a study of blood T cell repertoires in COVID-19. About the research overall: Acute and convalescent COVID-19 specimens originated in the United States, Italy and Spain.

Generated by immunoSEQ multiplex PCR, the TCRdb table keeps only in-frame clones and is missing some. The profile covers about 300,000 clones, with about 88% appearing a single time and 1.4% to 1.5% taken by the ten largest. V was trimmed by 4 bases and J by 6 bases, leaving 7 bases between them. CDR3 size: 12 residues. The germline V gene has CDR1 LNHDA and CDR2 SQIVND (reference sequence). Sequenced sample: peripheral blood. The source is a human donor with COVID-19, enrolled during active disease. The donor label of this sample is uncertain. The rearrangement links TRBV19 to TRBJ2-1; D ambiguous. CDR3 region: CASSTLRNEQFF. CDR3 coding DNA: TGTGCCAGTAGTACCCTCCGCAATGAGCAGTTCTTC.